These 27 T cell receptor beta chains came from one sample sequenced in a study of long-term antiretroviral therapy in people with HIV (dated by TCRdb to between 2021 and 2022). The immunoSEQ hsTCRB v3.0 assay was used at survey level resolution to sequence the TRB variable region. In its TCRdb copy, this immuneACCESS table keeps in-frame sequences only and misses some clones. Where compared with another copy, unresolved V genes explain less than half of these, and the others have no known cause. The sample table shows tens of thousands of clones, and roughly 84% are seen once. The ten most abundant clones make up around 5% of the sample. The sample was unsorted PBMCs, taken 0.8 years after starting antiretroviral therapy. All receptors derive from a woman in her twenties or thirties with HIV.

The chain's CDR3 is CASSLEGATIYGYTF. Written as DNA, the CDR3 is TGCGCCAGCAGCTTGGAGGGGGCTACTATCTATGGCTACACCTTC. V and J are TRBV5-1 and TRBJ1-2; 7 bases map to TRBD1. CDR1 is SGHRS and CDR2 is YFSETQ in the germline V gene. V was pared by 0 bases and J by 4 bases, with 6 bases of the junction left unmatched. The CDR3 extends over 15 amino acids.

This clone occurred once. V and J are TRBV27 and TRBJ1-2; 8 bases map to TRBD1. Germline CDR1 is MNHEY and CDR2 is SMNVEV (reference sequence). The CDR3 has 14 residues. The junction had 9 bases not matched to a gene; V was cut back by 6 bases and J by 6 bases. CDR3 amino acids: CASRRQGNVDGYTF. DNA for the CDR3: TGTGCCAGCAGACGACAGGGGAATGTTGATGGCTACACCTTC.

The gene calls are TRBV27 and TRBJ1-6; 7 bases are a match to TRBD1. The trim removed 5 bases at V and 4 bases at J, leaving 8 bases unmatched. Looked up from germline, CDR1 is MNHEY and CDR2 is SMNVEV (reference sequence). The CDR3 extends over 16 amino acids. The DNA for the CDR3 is TGTGCCAGCAGTGAGGACAGGAGTTATTATAATTCACCCCTCCACTTT. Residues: CASSEDRSYYNSPLHF.

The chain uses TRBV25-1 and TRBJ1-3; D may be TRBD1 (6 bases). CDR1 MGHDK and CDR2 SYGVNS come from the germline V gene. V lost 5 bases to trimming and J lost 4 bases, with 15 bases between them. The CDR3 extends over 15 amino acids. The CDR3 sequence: CASSSTGLRGNTIYF. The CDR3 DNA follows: TGTGCCAGCAGTTCTACAGGGTTGAGAGGAAACACCATATATTTT.

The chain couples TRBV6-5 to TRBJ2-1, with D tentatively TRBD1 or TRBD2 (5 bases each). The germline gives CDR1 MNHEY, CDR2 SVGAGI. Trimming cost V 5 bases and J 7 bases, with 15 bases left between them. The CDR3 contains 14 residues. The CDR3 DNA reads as TGTGCCAGCAGTCGGGACCCCTCGGAAAATGAGCAGTTCTTC. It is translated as CASSRDPSENEQFF.

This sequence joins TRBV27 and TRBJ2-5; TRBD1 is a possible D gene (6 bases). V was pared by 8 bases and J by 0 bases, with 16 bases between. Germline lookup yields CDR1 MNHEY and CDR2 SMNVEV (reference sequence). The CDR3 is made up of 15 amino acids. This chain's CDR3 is CASGYRDNDQETQYF. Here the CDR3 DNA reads TGTGCCAGCGGTTACCGGGACAACGACCAAGAGACCCAGTACTTC.

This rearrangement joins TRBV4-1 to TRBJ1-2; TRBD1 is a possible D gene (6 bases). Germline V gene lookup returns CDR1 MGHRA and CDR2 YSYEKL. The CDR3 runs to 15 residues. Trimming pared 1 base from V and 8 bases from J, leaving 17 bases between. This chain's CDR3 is CASSQVRGALEGYTF. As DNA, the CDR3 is TGCGCCAGCAGCCAAGTAAGGGGGGCGTTAGAAGGCTACACCTTC.

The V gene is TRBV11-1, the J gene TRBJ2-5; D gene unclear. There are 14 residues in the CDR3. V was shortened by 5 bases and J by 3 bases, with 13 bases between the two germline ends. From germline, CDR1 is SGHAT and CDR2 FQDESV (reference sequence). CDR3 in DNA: TGTGCCAGCAGCCGCGGAAGGGCCAAAGAGACCCAGTACTTC. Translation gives CASSRGRAKETQYF.

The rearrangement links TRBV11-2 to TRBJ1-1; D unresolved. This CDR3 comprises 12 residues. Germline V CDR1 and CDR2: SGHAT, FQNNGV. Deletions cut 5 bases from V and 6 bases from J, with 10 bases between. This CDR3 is CASSLPGPEAFF. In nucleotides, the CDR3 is TGTGCCAGCAGCCTCCCGGGCCCTGAAGCTTTCTTT.

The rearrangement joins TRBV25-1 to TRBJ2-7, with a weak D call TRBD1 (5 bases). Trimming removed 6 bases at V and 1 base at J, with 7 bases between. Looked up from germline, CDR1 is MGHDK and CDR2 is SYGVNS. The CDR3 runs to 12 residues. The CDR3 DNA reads TGTGCCAGCAGGGGGCTATCCTACGAGCAGTACTTC. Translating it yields CASRGLSYEQYF.

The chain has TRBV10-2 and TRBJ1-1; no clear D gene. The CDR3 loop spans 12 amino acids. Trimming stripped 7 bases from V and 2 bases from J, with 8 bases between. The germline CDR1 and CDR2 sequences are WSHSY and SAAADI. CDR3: CASNWGNTEAFF. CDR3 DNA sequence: TGCGCCAGCAATTGGGGAAACACTGAAGCTTTCTTT.

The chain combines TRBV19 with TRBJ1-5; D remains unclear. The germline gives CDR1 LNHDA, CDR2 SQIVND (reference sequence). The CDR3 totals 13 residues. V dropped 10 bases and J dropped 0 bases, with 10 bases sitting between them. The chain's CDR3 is CATFGSSNQPQHF. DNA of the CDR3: TGTGCCACCTTCGGCAGTAGCAATCAGCCCCAGCATTTT.

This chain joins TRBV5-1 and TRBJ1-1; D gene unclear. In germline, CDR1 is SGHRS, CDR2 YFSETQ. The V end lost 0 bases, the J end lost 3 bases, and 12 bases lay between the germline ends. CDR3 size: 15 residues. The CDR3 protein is CASSLEGGIDTEAFF. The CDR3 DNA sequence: TGCGCCAGCAGCTTGGAAGGAGGAATTGACACTGAAGCTTTCTTT.

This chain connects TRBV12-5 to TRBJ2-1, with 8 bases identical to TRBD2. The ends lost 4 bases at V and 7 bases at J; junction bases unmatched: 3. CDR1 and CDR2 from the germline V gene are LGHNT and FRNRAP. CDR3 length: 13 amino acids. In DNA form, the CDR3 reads TGTGCTAGTGGTTCGGGGGGGTGGAATGAGCAGTTCTTC. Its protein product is CASGSGGWNEQFF.

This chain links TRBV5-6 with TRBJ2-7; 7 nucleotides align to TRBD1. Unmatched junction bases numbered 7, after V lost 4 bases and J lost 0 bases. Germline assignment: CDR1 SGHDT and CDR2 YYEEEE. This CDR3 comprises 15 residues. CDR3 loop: CASSVGTVSSYEQYV. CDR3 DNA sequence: TGTGCCAGCAGCGTTGGGACAGTGAGCTCCTACGAGCAGTACGTC.

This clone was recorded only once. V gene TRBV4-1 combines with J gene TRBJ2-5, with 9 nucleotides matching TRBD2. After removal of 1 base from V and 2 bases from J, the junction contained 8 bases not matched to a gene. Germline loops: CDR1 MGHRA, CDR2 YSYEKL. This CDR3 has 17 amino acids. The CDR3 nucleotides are TGCGCCAGCAGCCAAGTCTGGGCGGGGGGGGGACAAGAGACCCAGTACTTC. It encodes CASSQVWAGGGQETQYF.

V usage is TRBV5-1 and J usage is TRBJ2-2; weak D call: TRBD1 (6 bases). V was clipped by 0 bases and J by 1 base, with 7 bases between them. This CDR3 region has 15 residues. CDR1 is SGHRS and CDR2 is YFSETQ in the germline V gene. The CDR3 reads CASSLGDMNTGELFF. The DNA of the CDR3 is TGCGCCAGCAGCTTGGGGGACATGAACACCGGGGAGCTGTTTTTT.

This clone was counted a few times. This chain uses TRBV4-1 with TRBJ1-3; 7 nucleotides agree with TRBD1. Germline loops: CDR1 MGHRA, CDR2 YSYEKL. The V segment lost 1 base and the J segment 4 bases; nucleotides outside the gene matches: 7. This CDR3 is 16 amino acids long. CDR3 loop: CASSQGRGDLGNTIYF. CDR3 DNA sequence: TGCGCCAGCAGCCAAGGCAGGGGGGACCTCGGAAACACCATATATTTT.

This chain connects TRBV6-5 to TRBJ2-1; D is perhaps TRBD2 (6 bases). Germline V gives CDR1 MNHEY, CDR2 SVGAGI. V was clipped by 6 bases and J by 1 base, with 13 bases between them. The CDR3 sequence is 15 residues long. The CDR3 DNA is TGTGCCAGCAGAACCCGGGAGTCGTCCTACAATGAGCAGTTCTTC. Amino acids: CASRTRESSYNEQFF.

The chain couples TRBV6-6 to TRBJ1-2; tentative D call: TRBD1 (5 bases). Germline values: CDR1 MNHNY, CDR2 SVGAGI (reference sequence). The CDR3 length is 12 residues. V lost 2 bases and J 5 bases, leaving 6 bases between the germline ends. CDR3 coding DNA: TGTGCCAGCAGTTACGCAGGGTATGGCTACACCTTC. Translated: CASSYAGYGYTF.

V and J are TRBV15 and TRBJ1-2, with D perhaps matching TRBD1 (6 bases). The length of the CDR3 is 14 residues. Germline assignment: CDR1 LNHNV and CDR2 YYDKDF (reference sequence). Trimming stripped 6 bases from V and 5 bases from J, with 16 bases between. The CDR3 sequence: CATSSPRTDYGYTF. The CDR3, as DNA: TGTGCCACCAGTTCTCCCCGGACAGATTATGGCTACACCTTC.

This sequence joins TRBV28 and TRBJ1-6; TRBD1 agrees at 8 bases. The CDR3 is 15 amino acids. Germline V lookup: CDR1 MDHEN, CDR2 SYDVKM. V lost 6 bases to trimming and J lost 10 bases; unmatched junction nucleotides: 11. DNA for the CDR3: TGTGCCAGCAGATTCTCCGGGACAGGTCGATCACCCCTCCACTTT. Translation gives CASRFSGTGRSPLHF.

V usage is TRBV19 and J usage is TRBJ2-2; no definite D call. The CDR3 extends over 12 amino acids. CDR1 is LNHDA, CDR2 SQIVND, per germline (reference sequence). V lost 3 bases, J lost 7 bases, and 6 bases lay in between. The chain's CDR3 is CASSMLIGELFF. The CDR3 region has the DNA TGTGCCAGTAGTATGCTTATCGGGGAGCTGTTTTTT.

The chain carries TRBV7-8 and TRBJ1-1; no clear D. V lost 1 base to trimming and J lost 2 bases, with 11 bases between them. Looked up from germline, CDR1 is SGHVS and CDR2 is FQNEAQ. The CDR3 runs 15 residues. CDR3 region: CASSLVRGINTEAFF. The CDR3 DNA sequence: TGTGCCAGCAGCTTAGTCCGAGGGATTAACACTGAAGCTTTCTTT.

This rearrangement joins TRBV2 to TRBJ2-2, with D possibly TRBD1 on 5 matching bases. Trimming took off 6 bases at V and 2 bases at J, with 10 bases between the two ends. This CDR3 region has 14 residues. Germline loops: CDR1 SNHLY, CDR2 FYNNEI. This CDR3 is CASRVGQNTGELFF. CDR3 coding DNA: TGTGCCAGCAGAGTCGGACAAAACACCGGGGAGCTGTTTTTT.

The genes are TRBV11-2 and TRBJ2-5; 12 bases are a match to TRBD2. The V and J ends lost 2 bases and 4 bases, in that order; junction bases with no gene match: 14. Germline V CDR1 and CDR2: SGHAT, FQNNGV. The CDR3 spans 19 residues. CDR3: CASSLHRGLAGGPRETQYF. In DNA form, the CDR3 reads TGTGCCAGCAGCTTACACAGGGGGCTAGCGGGGGGGCCACGAGAGACCCAGTACTTC.

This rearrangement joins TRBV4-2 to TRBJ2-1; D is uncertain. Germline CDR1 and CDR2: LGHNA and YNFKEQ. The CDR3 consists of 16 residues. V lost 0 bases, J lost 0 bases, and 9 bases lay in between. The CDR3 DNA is TGTGCCAGCAGCCAAGAAGATCAAAGCTCCTACAATGAGCAGTTCTTC. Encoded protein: CASSQEDQSSYNEQFF.